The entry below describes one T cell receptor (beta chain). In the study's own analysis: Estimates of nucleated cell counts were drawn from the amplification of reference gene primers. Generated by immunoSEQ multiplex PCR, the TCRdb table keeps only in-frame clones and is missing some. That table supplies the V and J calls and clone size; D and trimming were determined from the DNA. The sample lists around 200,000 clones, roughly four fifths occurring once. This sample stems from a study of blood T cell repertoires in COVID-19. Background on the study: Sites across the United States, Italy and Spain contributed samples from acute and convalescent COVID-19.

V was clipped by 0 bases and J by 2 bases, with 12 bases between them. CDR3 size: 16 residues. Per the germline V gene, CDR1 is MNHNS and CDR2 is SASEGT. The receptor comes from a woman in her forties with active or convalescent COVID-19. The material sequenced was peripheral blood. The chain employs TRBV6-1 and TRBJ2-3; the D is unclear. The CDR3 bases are TGTGCCAGCAGTGAAGCGGTTAGCATGTTCACAGATACGCAGTATTTT. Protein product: CASSEAVSMFTDTQYF.